Listed here are 4 T cell receptor beta chains from one sample, sequenced in a study of blood T cell repertoires in COVID-19. Repertoires were generated with immunoSEQ multiplex PCR, while TCRdb's copy carries only in-frame clones and drops some. The table shows about 190,000 clones, with approximately 84% occurring only once. Material: PBMCs or T cells enriched from blood (not recorded which). The receptor set was obtained from a woman aged 25 to 39 who had recovered from COVID-19.

With regard to this clone: In the same sample, other DNA sequences code for this CDR3. This rearrangement joins TRBV5-5 to TRBJ2-5; 11 bases fit TRBD2. CDR3 length equals 17 residues. Germline V gene lookup returns CDR1 SGHKS and CDR2 YYEKEE (reference sequence). After removal of 4 bases from V and 1 base from J, the junction contained 9 bases not matched to a gene. This chain's CDR3 is CASSGGSSGGLQETQYF. CDR3 DNA: TGTGCCAGCAGCGGGGGCTCTAGCGGGGGGCTCCAAGAGACCCAGTACTTC.

This clone was counted many times. J is TRBJ2-3 and V is TRBV7-3; a weak D match, TRBD2 (5 bases). V was pared by 8 bases and J by 2 bases, with 14 bases between. The length of the CDR3 is 14 residues. The germline V gene has CDR1 SGHTA and CDR2 FQGTGA. CDR3 bases: TGTGCCAGCCTCCTAGCCCGATCCACAGATACGCAGTATTTT. It codes for CASLLARSTDTQYF. The entire variable domain, with the rest obtained from reference TRBV7-3 and TRBJ2-3, is as follows: GAGVSQTPSNKVTEKGKYVELRCDPISGHTALYWYRQSLGQGPEFLIYFQGTGAADDSGLPNDRFFAVRPEGSVSTLKIQRTERGDSAVYLCASLLARSTDTQYFGPGTRLTVL.

The chain is built from TRBV30 and TRBJ1-2; no reliable D call. Trimming left V 4 bases short and J 6 bases short, with 12 bases between. The germline V gene encodes CDR1 GTSNPN and CDR2 SVGIG (reference sequence). The CDR3 has 12 residues. The CDR3 here is CAWTASGHGYTF. The CDR3 region has the DNA TGTGCCTGGACCGCATCGGGTCATGGCTACACCTTC.

V and J are TRBV18 and TRBJ2-7; 9 bases match TRBD1. Germline V gene data show CDR1 as KGHSH and CDR2 as LQKENI. With 6 bases clipped from V and 3 bases from J, the junction kept 0 bases outside the gene matches. CDR3 length: 12 residues. CDR3 nucleotides: TGTGCCAGCTCGACAGGGGGCTACGAGCAGTACGTC. Amino acids: CASSTGGYEQYV.